This TCR beta chain was documented in a study of Graves' ophthalmopathy and Graves' hyperthyroidism. This clonotype was recorded at least ten times. From germline, CDR1 is MRHNA and CDR2 SNTAGT. The CDR3 sequence is 13 residues long. The V and J ends lost 2 bases and 7 bases respectively, with 11 bases between them. Scientists amplified the TCR beta CDR3 regions from RNA transcripts. First-round RT-PCR employed HTBI primers, with a second-round multiplex PCR after it. MiXCR, applied by TCRdb to the multiplex PCR reads, yields one record per CDR3 protein. The data contain about 660,000 distinct CDR3 sequences, about two fifths of them singletons.

The receptor was isolated from an adult man with Graves' ophthalmopathy. What was sequenced was peripheral blood. The V call is TRBV6-4, the J call TRBJ1-2, with D possibly being TRBD1 (5 bases). The chain's CDR3 is CASSDSRVGGYTF. In DNA, the CDR3 is TGTGCCAGCAGTGACAGCAGGGTCGGTGGCTACACCTTC.